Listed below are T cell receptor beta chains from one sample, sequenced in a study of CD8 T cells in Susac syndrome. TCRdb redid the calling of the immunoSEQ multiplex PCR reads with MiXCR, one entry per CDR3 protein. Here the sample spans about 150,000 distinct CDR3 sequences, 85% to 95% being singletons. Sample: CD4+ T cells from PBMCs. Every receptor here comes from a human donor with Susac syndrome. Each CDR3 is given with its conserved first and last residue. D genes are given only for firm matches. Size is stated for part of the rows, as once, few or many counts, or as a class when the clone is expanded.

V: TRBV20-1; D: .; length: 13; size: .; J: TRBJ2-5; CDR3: CSAPGRLQETQYF; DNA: TGCAGTGCGCCAGGACGGCTCCAAGAGACCCAGTACTTC
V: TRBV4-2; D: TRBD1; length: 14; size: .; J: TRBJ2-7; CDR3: CASSQDRTGREQYF; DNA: TGTGCCAGCAGCCAAGATAGGACAGGACGCGAGCAGTACTTC
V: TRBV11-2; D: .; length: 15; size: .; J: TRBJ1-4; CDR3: CASSLAPDSNEKLFF; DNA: TGTGCCAGCAGCTTAGCGCCAGACTCTAATGAAAAACTGTTTTTT
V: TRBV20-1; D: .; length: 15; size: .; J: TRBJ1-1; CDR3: CSASTPNLGGTEAFF; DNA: TGCAGTGCTAGTACCCCGAATCTGGGAGGCACTGAAGCTTTCTTT
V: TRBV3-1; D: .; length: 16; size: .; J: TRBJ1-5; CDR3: CASSPGSLFPQGAQHF; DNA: TGTGCCAGCAGCCCCGGATCGCTCTTCCCCCAGGGTGCCCAGCATTTT
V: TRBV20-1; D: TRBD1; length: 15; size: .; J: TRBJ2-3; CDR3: CSAEPGQAASDTQYF; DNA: TGCAGTGCTGAACCGGGACAGGCCGCATCGGATACGCAGTATTTT
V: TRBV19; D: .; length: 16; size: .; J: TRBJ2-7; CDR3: CASSIGPQGSSYEQYF; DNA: TGTGCCAGTAGTATAGGGCCCCAGGGGTCGTCCTACGAGCAGTACTTC
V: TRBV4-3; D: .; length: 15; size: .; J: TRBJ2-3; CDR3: CASSSQGQSTDTQYF; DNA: TGCGCCAGCAGCTCACAAGGACAGAGCACAGATACGCAGTATTTT
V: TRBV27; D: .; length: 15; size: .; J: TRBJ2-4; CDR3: CASSSERVGKNIQYF; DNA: TGTGCCAGCAGTTCCGAGAGGGTTGGCAAAAACATTCAGTACTTC
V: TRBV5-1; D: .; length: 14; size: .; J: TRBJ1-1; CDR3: CASSSRPIDTEAFF; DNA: TGCGCCAGCAGCTCCAGGCCCATAGACACTGAAGCTTTCTTT
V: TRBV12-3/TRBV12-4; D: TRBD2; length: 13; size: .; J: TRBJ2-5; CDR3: CASSLRTSGTQYF; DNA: TGTGCCAGCAGTTTAAGGACTAGCGGGACCCAGTACTTC
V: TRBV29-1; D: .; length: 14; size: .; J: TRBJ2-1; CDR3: CSVDKIGTYNEQFF; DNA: TGCAGCGTTGATAAAATTGGGACCTACAATGAGCAGTTCTTC
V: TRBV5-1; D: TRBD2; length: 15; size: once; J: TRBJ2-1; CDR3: CASRPLAGAYNEQFF; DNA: TGCGCCAGCAGACCGCTAGCGGGGGCCTACAATGAGCAGTTCTTC
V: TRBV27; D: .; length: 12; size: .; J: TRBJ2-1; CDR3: CASRRQVNEQFF; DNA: TGTGCCAGCAGACGCCAGGTCAATGAGCAGTTCTTC
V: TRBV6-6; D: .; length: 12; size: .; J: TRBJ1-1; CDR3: CAGGLTVTEAFF; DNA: TGTGCCGGCGGACTAACCGTAACTGAAGCTTTCTTT
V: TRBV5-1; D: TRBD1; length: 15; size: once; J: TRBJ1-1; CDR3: CASSLEGQGSGAAFF; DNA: TGCGCCAGCAGCTTGGAAGGACAGGGTTCTGGAGCGGCTTTCTTT
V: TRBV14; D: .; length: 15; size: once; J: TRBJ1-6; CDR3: CASSQGQGFWSPLHF; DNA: TGTGCCAGCAGCCAAGGCCAGGGTTTTTGGTCACCCCTCCACTTT
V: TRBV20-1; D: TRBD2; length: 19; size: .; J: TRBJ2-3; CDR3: CSARRTGLAGDLSTDTQYF; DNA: TGCAGTGCTAGACGAACGGGACTAGCGGGGGACCTTAGCACAGATACGCAGTATTTT
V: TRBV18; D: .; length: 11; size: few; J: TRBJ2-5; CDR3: CASSRGETQYF; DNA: TGTGCCAGCTCGCGAGGGGAGACCCAGTACTTC
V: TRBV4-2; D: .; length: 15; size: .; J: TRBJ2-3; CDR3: CASSQEPQGIDTQYF; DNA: TGTGCCAGCAGCCAGGAGCCGCAGGGAATAGATACGCAGTATTTT
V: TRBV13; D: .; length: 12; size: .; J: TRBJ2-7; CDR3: CASSLLGYEQYF; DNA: TGTGCCAGCAGTCTCCTGGGCTACGAGCAGTACTTC
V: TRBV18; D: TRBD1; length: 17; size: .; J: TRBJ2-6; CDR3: CASSPGTGLTGANVLTF; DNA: TGTGCCAGCTCACCCGGGACAGGGCTCACTGGGGCCAACGTCCTGACTTTC
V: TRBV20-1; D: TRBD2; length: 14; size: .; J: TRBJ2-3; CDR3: CSASTAGGLATQYF; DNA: TGCAGTGCTAGTACAGCGGGGGGCCTCGCTACGCAGTATTTT
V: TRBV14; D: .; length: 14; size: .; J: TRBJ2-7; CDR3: CASSRKLGSYEQYF; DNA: TGTGCCAGCAGCCGAAAATTAGGCTCCTACGAGCAGTACTTC
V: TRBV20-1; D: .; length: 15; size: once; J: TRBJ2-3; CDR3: CSARYRLDGTDTQYF; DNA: TGCAGTGCTAGATATCGACTTGACGGGACAGATACGCAGTATTTT
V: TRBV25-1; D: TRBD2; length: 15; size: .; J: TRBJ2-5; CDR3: CASSDGLRGGETQYF; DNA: TGTGCCAGCAGTGACGGATTACGGGGAGGGGAGACCCAGTACTTC
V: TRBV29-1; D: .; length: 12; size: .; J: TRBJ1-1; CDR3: CSAERGISEAFF; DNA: TGCAGCGCCGAGAGGGGGATCAGTGAAGCTTTCTTT
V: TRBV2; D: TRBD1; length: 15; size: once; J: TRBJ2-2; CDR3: CASSERTGNTGELFF; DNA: TGTGCCAGCAGTGAAAGGACAGGGAACACCGGGGAGCTGTTTTTT
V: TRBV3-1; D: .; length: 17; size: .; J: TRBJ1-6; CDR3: CASSQSLWSATSSPLHF; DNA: TGTGCCAGCAGCCAATCTCTGTGGTCAGCGACGAGTTCACCCCTCCACTTT
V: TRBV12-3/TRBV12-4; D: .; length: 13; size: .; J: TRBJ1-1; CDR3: CASTPQAVTEAFF; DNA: TGTGCCAGCACCCCCCAGGCGGTCACTGAAGCTTTCTTT
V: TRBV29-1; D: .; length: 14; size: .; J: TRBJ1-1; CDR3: CSALILSMNTEAFF; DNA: TGCAGCGCTTTAATACTGAGTATGAACACTGAAGCTTTCTTT
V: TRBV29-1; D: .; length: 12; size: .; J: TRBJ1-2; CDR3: CNVVTDNYGYTF; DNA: TGCAACGTGGTCACCGATAACTATGGCTACACCTTC